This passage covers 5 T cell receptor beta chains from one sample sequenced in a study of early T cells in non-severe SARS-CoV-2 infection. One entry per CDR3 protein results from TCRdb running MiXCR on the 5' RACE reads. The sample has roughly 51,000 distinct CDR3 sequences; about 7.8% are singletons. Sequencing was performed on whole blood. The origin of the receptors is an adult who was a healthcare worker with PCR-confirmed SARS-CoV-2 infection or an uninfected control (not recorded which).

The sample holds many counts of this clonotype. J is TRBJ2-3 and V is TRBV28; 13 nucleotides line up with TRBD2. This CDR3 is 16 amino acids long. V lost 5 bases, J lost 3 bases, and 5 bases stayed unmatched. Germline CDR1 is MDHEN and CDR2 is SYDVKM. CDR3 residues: CASSPGTSGATDTQYF. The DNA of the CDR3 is TGTGCCAGCAGTCCCGGGACTAGCGGGGCAACAGATACGCAGTATTTT.

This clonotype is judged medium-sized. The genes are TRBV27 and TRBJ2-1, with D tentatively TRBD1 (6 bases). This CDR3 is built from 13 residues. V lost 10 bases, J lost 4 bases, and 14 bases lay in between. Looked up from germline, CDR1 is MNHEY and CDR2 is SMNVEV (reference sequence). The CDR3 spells CATPTGSYNEQFF. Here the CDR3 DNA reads TGTGCCACCCCGACAGGATCATACAATGAGCAGTTCTTC.

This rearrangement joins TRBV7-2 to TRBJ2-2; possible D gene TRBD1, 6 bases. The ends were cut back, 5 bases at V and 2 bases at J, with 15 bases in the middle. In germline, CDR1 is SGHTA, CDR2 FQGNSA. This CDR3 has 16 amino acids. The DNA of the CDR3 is TGTGCCAGCAGCCGCCACGGGACAAAAAACACCGGGGAGCTGTTTTTT. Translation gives CASSRHGTKNTGELFF.

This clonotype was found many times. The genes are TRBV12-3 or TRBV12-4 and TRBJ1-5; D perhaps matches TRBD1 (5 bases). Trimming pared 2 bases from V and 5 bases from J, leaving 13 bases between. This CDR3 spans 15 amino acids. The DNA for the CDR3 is TGTGCCAGCAGTTTACAAGGCGGGGCAGATCAGCCCCAGCATTTT. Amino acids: CASSLQGGADQPQHF.

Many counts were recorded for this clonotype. The chain's CDR3 is CASSRDTRGEKLFF. The CDR3, as DNA: TGTGCCAGCAGCCGGGATACCCGGGGCGAAAAACTGTTTTTT. The chain has TRBV12-3 or TRBV12-4 and TRBJ1-4, with D possibly matching TRBD1 (5 bases). The V and J ends lost 6 bases and 8 bases respectively, with 16 bases between them. The CDR3 is 14 amino acids.